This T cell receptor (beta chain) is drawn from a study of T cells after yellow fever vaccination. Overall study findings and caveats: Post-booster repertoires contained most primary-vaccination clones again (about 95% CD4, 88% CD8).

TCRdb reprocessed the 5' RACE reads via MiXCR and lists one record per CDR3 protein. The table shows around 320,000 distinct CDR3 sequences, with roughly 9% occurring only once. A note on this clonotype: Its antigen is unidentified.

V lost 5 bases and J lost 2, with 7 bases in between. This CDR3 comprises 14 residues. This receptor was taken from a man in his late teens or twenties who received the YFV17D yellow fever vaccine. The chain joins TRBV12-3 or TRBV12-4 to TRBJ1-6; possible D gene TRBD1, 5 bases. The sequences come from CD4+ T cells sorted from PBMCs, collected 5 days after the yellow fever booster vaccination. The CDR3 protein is CASSGGTYNSPLHF. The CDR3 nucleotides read TGTGCCAGCAGTGGGGGGACCTATAATTCACCCCTCCACTTT.